The 20 T cell receptor beta chains listed next were all sequenced from one sample in a study of T-cell reconstitution after alpha-beta-depleted transplantation in children. Using unique molecular identifiers, the investigators prepared the TCRbeta library. TCRdb ran MiXCR on the PCR reads and lists one entry per CDR3 protein. This sample has 75,000 to 80,000 distinct CDR3 sequences; 18% occur once, and the top ten carry approximately 55%. The input for sequencing was PBMCs, mostly from graft donor cells, taken 360 days after TCRalphabeta/CD19-depleted stem cell transplant. These receptor sequences come from a male patient between 2 and 10 years old who had a stem cell transplant for acute lymphoblastic leukemia, so the T cells may come from the graft donor.

This chain links TRBV6-1 with TRBJ2-5, with 9 bases matching TRBD1. The CDR3 extends over 16 amino acids. V was pared by 4 bases and J by 2 bases, with 8 bases of the junction left unmatched. Looked up from germline, CDR1 is MNHNS and CDR2 is SASEGT. CDR3 DNA: TGTGCCAGCAGTGGATTGGGACAGGGTGGGCAAGAGACCCAGTACTTC. It specifies CASSGLGQGGQETQYF.

At least ten counts were recorded for this clonotype. V is TRBV5-1 and J is TRBJ2-1, with 8 positions matching TRBD2. V was clipped by 2 bases and J by 0 bases; unmatched bases: 1. Germline CDR1 reads SGHRS; CDR2 reads YFSETQ. CDR3 length: 15 amino acids. This chain's CDR3 is CASSLSGGSYNEQFF. DNA for the CDR3: TGCGCCAGCAGCTTAAGCGGGGGCTCCTACAATGAGCAGTTCTTC.

In its sample, this clonotype was seen a few times. The chain combines TRBV4-1 with TRBJ2-1; D remains unclear. Germline loops: CDR1 MGHRA, CDR2 YSYEKL. The CDR3 sequence is 16 residues long. V was trimmed by 0 bases and J by 6 bases, leaving 15 bases between them. CDR3 loop: CASSQDLPPPSNEQFF. DNA of the CDR3: TGCGCCAGCAGCCAAGATCTCCCCCCTCCTTCCAATGAGCAGTTCTTC.

This clonotype came up a few times. V and J are TRBV6-1 and TRBJ2-7, with no clear D. V was cut by 2 bases and J by 3 bases, with 17 bases left in between. This CDR3 spans 16 amino acids. Germline V gene lookup returns CDR1 MNHNS and CDR2 SASEGT. The CDR3 loop reads CASSESGFWNSYEQYF. Here the CDR3 DNA reads TGTGCCAGCAGTGAATCGGGCTTCTGGAACAGCTACGAGCAGTACTTC.

The genes are TRBV12-3 or TRBV12-4 and TRBJ1-6; D remains ambiguous. The CDR3 contains 14 residues. V was trimmed by 3 bases and J by 8 bases, leaving 11 bases between them. The CDR3, as DNA: TGTGCCAGCAGTTTTCAGGTCCGGGATTCACCCCTCCACTTT. This codes for CASSFQVRDSPLHF.

This clonotype was counted only a few times. The V gene is TRBV7-9, the J gene TRBJ2-7; TRBD1 agrees at 8 bases. Germline CDR1 is SEHNR and CDR2 is FQNEAQ (reference sequence). After removal of 5 bases from V and 3 bases from J, the junction contained 6 bases not matched to a gene. CDR3 size: 14 residues. CDR3 sequence reads: CASSTHRGNYEQYF. In DNA, the CDR3 is TGTGCCAGCAGCACGCACAGGGGGAACTACGAGCAGTACTTC.

This clonotype was seen ten or more times. The chain couples TRBV24-1 to TRBJ2-1; 12 positions match TRBD2. The CDR3 loop spans 16 amino acids. Trimming cost V 3 bases and J 3 bases; bases outside gene matches: 2. From germline, CDR1 is KGHDR and CDR2 SFDVKD. In nucleotides, the CDR3 is TGTGCCACCAGTGATCGGACTAGCGGGAACTACAATGAGCAGTTCTTC. As protein: CATSDRTSGNYNEQFF.

The rearrangement joins TRBV12-3 or TRBV12-4 to TRBJ2-5; 7 positions agree with TRBD2. The J segment lost 5 bases and the V segment lost 0 bases, leaving 9 bases of the junction unmatched. The CDR3 totals 16 residues. DNA for the CDR3: TGTGCCAGCAGTTTAGCGTGGGAGGGTGAGGGGGAGACCCAGTACTTC. Amino acids: CASSLAWEGEGETQYF.

J is TRBJ1-2 and V is TRBV12-3 or TRBV12-4, with 9 bases identical to TRBD1. This CDR3 is 16 amino acids long. Unmatched junction bases numbered 6, after V lost 2 bases and J lost 2 bases. The CDR3 reads CASSLFGTGKNYGYTF. CDR3 bases: TGTGCCAGCAGTTTATTCGGGACAGGGAAGAACTATGGCTACACCTTC.

The chain employs TRBV2 and TRBJ2-3; TRBD2 matches 10 bases. Germline V gene data show CDR1 as SNHLY and CDR2 as FYNNEI. With 5 bases clipped from V and 1 base from J, the junction kept 21 bases outside the gene matches. This CDR3 is 21 amino acids long. In DNA form, the CDR3 reads TGTGCCAGCAGTCGGGAAAGAAGGAGTCTAGCGGGAGTGATAGGCACAGATACGCAGTATTTT. It codes for CASSRERRSLAGVIGTDTQYF.

This sequence joins TRBV29-1 and TRBJ2-7; weak D call: TRBD2 (6 bases). The CDR3 sequence is 12 residues long. The germline CDR1 and CDR2 sequences are SQVTM and ANQGSEA. Trimming took off 7 bases at V and 0 bases at J, with 10 bases between the two ends. CDR3 nucleotides: TGCAGCGGGGGGGATCTCTCCTACGAGCAGTACTTC. Translation gives CSGGDLSYEQYF.

This clonotype occurred a few times. The rearrangement joins TRBV12-3 or TRBV12-4 to TRBJ1-5; possible D gene TRBD1, 6 bases. Trimming left V 2 bases short and J 4 bases short, with 12 bases between. There are 15 residues in the CDR3. CDR3 sequence: CASSLTRGGNQPQHF. The CDR3 DNA reads as TGTGCCAGCAGTTTAACCAGGGGAGGGAATCAGCCCCAGCATTTT.

The rearrangement links TRBV5-1 to TRBJ1-1; no definite D call. Germline assignment: CDR1 SGHRS and CDR2 YFSETQ. The V end lost 1 base, the J end lost 1 base, and 5 bases lay between the germline ends. The CDR3 covers 13 residues. Here the CDR3 reads CASSLSRNTEAFF. The CDR3 nucleotides read TGCGCCAGCAGCTTGTCGAGGAACACTGAAGCTTTCTTT. Variable domain in full (rest from reference TRBV5-1 and TRBJ1-1): KAGVTQTPRYLIKTRGQQVTLSCSPISGHRSVSWYQQTPGQGLQFLFEYFSETQRNKGNFPGRFSGRQFSNSRSEMNVSTLELGDSALYLCASSLSRNTEAFFGQGTRLTVV.

This clonotype was detected only a few times. The V and J genes are TRBV12-3 or TRBV12-4 and TRBJ2-5, with a tentative D call TRBD1 (6 bases). V lost 5 bases and J 8 bases, leaving 24 bases between the germline ends. This CDR3 region has 16 residues. CDR3 in amino acids: CASSPAGGPRGRTQYF. The CDR3, as DNA: TGTGCCAGCAGTCCCGCAGGAGGCCCCAGGGGAAGAACCCAGTACTTC.

This clonotype appeared many times. The rearrangement links TRBV10-1 to TRBJ1-1, with D possibly matching TRBD1 (6 bases). The length of the CDR3 is 14 residues. In germline, CDR1 is WNHNN, CDR2 SYGVQD (reference sequence). Trimming left V 7 bases short and J 2 bases short, with 14 bases between. The DNA of the CDR3 is TGCGCCAGCACCGCTGACAGGACAAACACTGAAGCTTTCTTT. Its protein is CASTADRTNTEAFF.

This clonotype was observed a handful of times. The chain has TRBV6-6 and TRBJ2-7, with 7 bases aligning to TRBD1. The CDR3 sequence is 13 residues long. Looked up from germline, CDR1 is MNHNY and CDR2 is SVGAGI (reference sequence). The ends lost 6 bases at V and 9 bases at J; junction bases unmatched: 11. Here the CDR3 reads CASSRQGVLRQYF. CDR3 DNA sequence: TGTGCCAGCAGCAGGCAGGGGGTACTTAGGCAGTACTTC.

The chain couples TRBV5-1 to TRBJ2-1; 9 bases agree with TRBD2. This CDR3 has 15 amino acids. V was clipped by 7 bases and J by 5 bases; unmatched bases: 10. Germline V CDR1 and CDR2: SGHRS, YFSETQ. Written as DNA, the CDR3 is TGCGCCAGCTCCTCTGCGGCGGGAGGGGACAATGAGCAGTTCTTC. This translates into CASSSAAGGDNEQFF. The complete variable domain, with remaining parts taken from reference TRBV5-1 and TRBJ2-1, reads KAGVTQTPRYLIKTRGQQVTLSCSPISGHRSVSWYQQTPGQGLQFLFEYFSETQRNKGNFPGRFSGRQFSNSRSEMNVSTLELGDSALYLCASSSAAGGDNEQFFGPGTRLTVL.

Only a few counts were recorded for this clonotype. The chain carries TRBV7-9 and TRBJ2-1, with TRBD2 matching 8 bases. CDR3 length equals 15 residues. In germline, CDR1 is SEHNR, CDR2 FQNEAQ (reference sequence). The trim removed 5 bases at V and 6 bases at J, leaving 9 bases unmatched. The DNA of the CDR3 is TGTGCCAGCAGCCGACCGGGAGGGCCTGGCAATGAGCAGTTCTTC. Translation: CASSRPGGPGNEQFF.

The chain combines TRBV7-9 with TRBJ2-2, with D tentatively TRBD1 (6 bases). The CDR3 extends over 14 amino acids. The germline V gene encodes CDR1 SEHNR and CDR2 FQNEAQ (reference sequence). The ends were cut back, 5 bases at V and 4 bases at J, with 11 bases in the middle. CDR3 DNA: TGTGCCAGCAGCCTTACAGGGACCACCGGGGAGCTGTTTTTT. Amino acids: CASSLTGTTGELFF.

The CDR3 sequence: CASSRTGGSYEQYF. In DNA, the CDR3 is TGCGCCAGCAGCAGGACAGGGGGCTCCTACGAGCAGTACTTC. The genes are TRBV5-1 and TRBJ2-7, with 10 bases that match TRBD1. The CDR3 extends over 14 amino acids. J was trimmed by 0 bases and V by 4 bases; bases with no gene match: 1. Germline CDR1 is SGHRS and CDR2 is YFSETQ.